This TCR beta chain was identified in a study of CXCR3-negative and CXCR3-positive naive CD8 T cells. Overall study context: A total of about 135 million TRB reads was generated, with about 1.5 +/- 0.3 million per library.

cDNA libraries for TRB were generated by 5' RACE incorporating UMI labels. TCRdb reprocessed the 5' RACE reads and stores each CDR3 protein as one record, lacking DNA. In total, the table holds 150,000 to 170,000 distinct CDR3 sequences. On this clonotype: What it binds is not known.

This CDR3 has 19 amino acids. Overall study findings and caveats: The study found more hydrophobic TRB CDR3s in CXCR3-positive naive cells than in CXCR3-negative naive cells.

This sequence was found in a human donor in good health. Some clones in this sample may be carry-over from other donors' samples. The sequenced material came from naive CXCR3+ CD8+ T cells from blood. Subset described: CD45RO-CCR7+CD27+CD95- naive CD8+ T cells expressing CXCR3 (TNR3+). The rearrangement uses TRBV21-1 and TRBJ2-2. TRBV21-1 is marked as a pseudogene. The CDR3: CASSKDRCGGRRNTGELFF.